A single sample gave rise to the 21 T cell receptor beta chains below, sequenced in a study of cytomegalovirus exposure and HLA in healthy donors. Generated by immunoSEQ multiplex PCR, the TCRdb table keeps only in-frame clones and is missing some. Of 200,000 to 250,000 clones in the sample, around nine tenths were seen once. Sequencing was done on a sample of PBMCs. These receptors all come from a woman aged 18-35 years in good health and CMV-seronegative.

This clone was counted between two and nine times. The chain recombines TRBV5-1 with TRBJ2-6; D perhaps matches TRBD1 (6 bases). The V gene's germline CDR1 is SGHRS and CDR2 YFSETQ. V was cut by 2 bases and J by 4 bases, with 13 bases left in between. CDR3 length: 16 amino acids. CDR3 region: CASSLTTGLGANVLTF. In nucleotides, the CDR3 is TGCGCCAGCAGCTTAACTACAGGGTTGGGGGCCAACGTCCTGACTTTC.

The rearrangement uses TRBV7-2 and TRBJ1-2; D not certain. V dropped 1 base and J dropped 8 bases, with 11 bases sitting between them. This CDR3 region has 13 residues. Germline lookup yields CDR1 SGHTA and CDR2 FQGNSA. The CDR3 spells CASSLEPRIGYTF. As DNA, the CDR3 is TGTGCCAGCAGCTTAGAACCCAGAATAGGCTACACCTTC. The complete variable domain, with remaining parts taken from reference TRBV7-2 and TRBJ1-2, reads GAGVSQSPSNKVTEKGKDVELRCDPISGHTALYWYRQSLGQGLEFLIYFQGNSAPDKSGLPSDRFSAERTGGSVSTLTIQRTQQEDSAVYLCASSLEPRIGYTFGSGTRLTVV.

The rearrangement joins TRBV6-1 to TRBJ2-1; D not certain. This CDR3 is built from 13 residues. V was shortened by 5 bases and J by 4 bases, with 9 bases between the two germline ends. Per germline, CDR1 MNHNS and CDR2 SASEGT. The CDR3 DNA follows: TGTGCCAGCAGTAATGAGGAGTACAATGAGCAGTTCTTC. It encodes CASSNEEYNEQFF.

The V and J genes are TRBV27 and TRBJ2-5, with D possibly matching TRBD1 (6 bases). V was pared by 2 bases and J by 1 base, with 8 bases between. Germline CDR1 is MNHEY and CDR2 is SMNVEV (reference sequence). This CDR3 contains 14 residues. The CDR3 DNA sequence: TGTGCCAGCAGTTTAGCCAGGGGCCAAGAGACCCAGTACTTC. This sequence encodes CASSLARGQETQYF.

The J gene is TRBJ2-3, the V gene TRBV10-2, with D possibly being TRBD2 (6 bases). Germline lookup yields CDR1 WSHSY and CDR2 SAAADI. The length of the CDR3 is 15 residues. Trimming took 3 bases from V and 3 from J, leaving 13 bases between them. The CDR3 nucleotides are TGCGCCAGCAGTGATGTTGTGGGGAGGACAGATACGCAGTATTTT. It specifies CASSDVVGRTDTQYF.

The rearrangement uses TRBV4-2 and TRBJ2-7; TRBD2 agrees at 8 bases. This CDR3 has 15 amino acids. Germline values: CDR1 LGHNA, CDR2 YNFKEQ. Trimming took 2 bases from V and 2 from J; bases not matched to a gene: 5. In DNA form, the CDR3 reads TGTGCCAGCAGCCAATTTAGCGGGACTGCCTACGAGCAGTACTTC. This translates into CASSQFSGTAYEQYF.

The chain has TRBV28 and TRBJ2-7; 7 bases are shared with TRBD2. V shed 1 base and J 5 bases; nucleotides not matched to a gene: 5. The CDR3 covers 14 residues. Germline CDR1 is MDHEN and CDR2 is SYDVKM. The CDR3 loop reads CASSLSQGGDEQYF. CDR3 DNA: TGTGCCAGCAGTTTATCCCAGGGAGGGGACGAGCAGTACTTC.

CDR3 residues: CASSQTSTDTQYF. CDR3 sequence (DNA): TGTGCCAGCAGCCAGACTAGTACAGATACGCAGTATTTT. The chain recombines TRBV28 with TRBJ2-3, with D tentatively TRBD2 (6 bases). Germline loops: CDR1 MDHEN, CDR2 SYDVKM. This CDR3 is 13 amino acids long. Between the trimmed V and J ends, which lost 6 bases and 3 bases, there was a span of 10 bases.

V gene TRBV11-2 combines with J gene TRBJ2-7; 8 nucleotides agree with TRBD2. V trimming: 3 bases; J trimming: 0 bases; junction bases outside the gene matches: 4. Germline V gene lookup returns CDR1 SGHAT and CDR2 FQNNGV. The CDR3 is 15 residues long. This CDR3 reads CASSFGTSGSYEQYF. CDR3 in DNA: TGTGCCAGCAGCTTTGGAACTAGCGGCTCCTACGAGCAGTACTTC.

The CDR3 DNA reads TGTGCCAGCAGTCGAACAGGGGTCAGCCAAGAGACCCAGTACTTC. Its translation is CASSRTGVSQETQYF. This rearrangement joins TRBV7-2 to TRBJ2-5, with TRBD1 matching 7 bases. The CDR3 sequence is 15 residues long. V was pared by 6 bases and J by 1 base, with 8 bases of the junction left unmatched. Germline V CDR1 and CDR2: SGHTA, FQGNSA.

This chain uses TRBV19 with TRBJ2-7, with D unclear. CDR3 size: 13 residues. V lost 2 bases to trimming and J lost 6 bases, with 11 bases between them. The germline CDR1 and CDR2 sequences are LNHDA and SQIVND (reference sequence). The CDR3, as DNA: TGTGCCAGTAGTATATATGGTTCAGGCGAGCAGTACTTC. Its translation: CASSIYGSGEQYF.

This chain connects TRBV27 to TRBJ1-3; TRBD1 matches 7 bases. Unmatched junction bases numbered 7, after V lost 5 bases and J lost 0 bases. The CDR3 extends over 16 amino acids. Germline V gene lookup returns CDR1 MNHEY and CDR2 SMNVEV (reference sequence). CDR3 amino acids: CASSTRQGSSGNTIYF. CDR3 nucleotides: TGTGCCAGCAGTACCCGACAGGGTAGCTCTGGAAACACCATATATTTT.

This chain links TRBV28 with TRBJ2-7, with 9 bases matching TRBD2. The CDR3 is made up of 14 amino acids. Germline V gives CDR1 MDHEN, CDR2 SYDVKM. The junction had 4 bases not matched to a gene; V was cut back by 3 bases and J by 4 bases. CDR3: CASSFWREGYEQYF. In DNA, the CDR3 is TGTGCCAGCAGTTTCTGGCGGGAGGGGTACGAGCAGTACTTC.

In this sample, this clone turned up once. The chain joins TRBV27 to TRBJ2-7; TRBD2 aligns across 7 bases. The CDR3 length is 14 residues. Per germline, CDR1 MNHEY and CDR2 SMNVEV (reference sequence). Losses at the gene ends were 2 bases for V and 3 bases for J; bases not matched to a gene: 4. CDR3 DNA: TGTGCCAGCAGTTTAGCGGGAGAGTTCTACGAGCAGTACTTC. It encodes CASSLAGEFYEQYF.

The genes are TRBV11-2 and TRBJ2-7; 9 positions agree with TRBD1. This CDR3 contains 15 residues. The J segment lost 2 bases and the V segment lost 3 bases, leaving 5 bases of the junction unmatched. Germline values: CDR1 SGHAT, CDR2 FQNNGV. The DNA for the CDR3 is TGTGCCAGCAGCTTGGGTCGGGACAGGGCCTACGAGCAGTACTTC. Its translation: CASSLGRDRAYEQYF.

In DNA, the CDR3 is TGCAGCGTTGAGGGACAGGGGGCGGACACCGGGGAGCTGTTTTTT. Translating gives CSVEGQGADTGELFF. V gene TRBV29-1 combines with J gene TRBJ2-2, with TRBD1 matching 12 bases. V was clipped by 3 bases and J by 3 bases; unmatched bases: 2. The germline V gene has CDR1 SQVTM and CDR2 ANQGSEA. The CDR3 sequence is 15 residues long.

The sample holds one count of this clone. The J gene is TRBJ2-7, the V gene TRBV5-1; TRBD2 might be the D (5 bases). The V gene lost 1 base and the J gene lost 7 bases, with 9 bases spanning the gap. The CDR3 is made up of 12 amino acids. Per germline, CDR1 SGHRS and CDR2 YFSETQ. The DNA for the CDR3 is TGCGCCAGCAGCTTGTGGGGAGATGAGCAGTACTTC. Its protein is CASSLWGDEQYF.

V gene TRBV28 combines with J gene TRBJ2-7, with D maybe TRBD2 (7 bases). This CDR3 spans 13 amino acids. Germline loops: CDR1 MDHEN, CDR2 SYDVKM. Trimming took off 7 bases at V and 3 bases at J, with 13 bases between the two ends. CDR3 nucleotides: TGTGCCAGCATGAGGGGGAGGGGCTACGAGCAGTACTTC. Its translation: CASMRGRGYEQYF.

The rearrangement uses TRBV5-4 and TRBJ2-7; 12 bases agree with TRBD2. Germline CDR1 reads SGHNT; CDR2 reads YYREEE (reference sequence). After removal of 4 bases from V and 6 bases from J, the junction contained 5 bases not matched to a gene. CDR3 length: 14 amino acids. DNA for the CDR3: TGTGCCAGCAGCAAACTAGCGGGAGGAATCGAGCAGTACTTC. Its translation: CASSKLAGGIEQYF. Full variable domain (rest looked up from reference TRBV5-4 and TRBJ2-7): ETGVTQSPTHLIKTRGQQVTLRCSSQSGHNTVSWYQQALGQGPQFIFQYYREEENGRGNFPPRFSGLQFPNYSSELNVNALELDDSALYLCASSKLAGGIEQYFGPGTRLTVT.

This rearrangement joins TRBV29-1 to TRBJ2-7; D is possibly TRBD2 (5 bases). The germline V and J ends were trimmed by 5 bases and 4 bases, with 15 bases remaining between them. Germline V gene lookup returns CDR1 SQVTM and CDR2 ANQGSEA. The CDR3 loop spans 13 amino acids. The CDR3 protein is CSVSERYPYEQYF. The CDR3 bases are TGCAGCGTTTCTGAGCGGTATCCTTACGAGCAGTACTTC.

The chain is built from TRBV19 and TRBJ2-5; TRBD2 agrees at 10 bases. The CDR3 is 17 amino acids. In germline, CDR1 is LNHDA, CDR2 SQIVND (reference sequence). Trimming at V came to 4 bases and at J to 5 bases, leaving 13 bases not matched to a gene. The chain's CDR3 is CASSNPRGLAGEETQYF. The CDR3 DNA is TGTGCCAGTAGTAACCCGAGAGGGCTAGCGGGAGAGGAGACCCAGTACTTC.